One and the same sample provided the 25 T cell receptor beta chains below, sequenced in a study of blood T cell repertoires in COVID-19. Assay: immunoSEQ multiplex PCR; the TCRdb copy retains only in-frame clones and omits some. The sample records roughly 100,000 clones, about 90% being singletons. Sequenced input: peripheral blood. These receptors came from a woman aged 60-70 years with acute or convalescent COVID-19.

In this sample, this clone turned up once. The rearrangement uses TRBV7-9 and TRBJ2-2; 7 nucleotides agree with TRBD1. The length of the CDR3 is 17 residues. Germline loops: CDR1 SEHNR, CDR2 FQNEAQ (reference sequence). J was trimmed by 3 bases and V by 2 bases; bases with no gene match: 9. The CDR3 reads CASSLNPGTAYTGELFF. The CDR3 coding sequence is TGTGCCAGCAGCTTAAACCCCGGGACAGCTTACACCGGGGAGCTGTTTTTT.

This chain connects TRBV11-1 to TRBJ2-1; 7 bases align to TRBD2. CDR1 SGHAT and CDR2 FQDESV come from the germline V gene (reference sequence). V shed 5 bases, J shed 8 bases, and the junction held 3 bases outside the gene matches. The CDR3 runs 12 residues. CDR3 coding DNA: TGTGCCAGCAGCCCTGGGGGGGATGAGCAGTTCTTC. Protein product: CASSPGGDEQFF.

V gene TRBV28 combines with J gene TRBJ1-6, with 10 bases lining up with TRBD1. Germline V gene data show CDR1 as MDHEN and CDR2 as SYDVKM. This CDR3 comprises 17 residues. V dropped 1 base and J dropped 7; count of bases not matched to a gene: 7. The CDR3 nucleotides are TGTGCCAGCAGTTTATCCTCTTGGACAGGGGGAAATTCACCCCTCCACTTT. Translated: CASSLSSWTGGNSPLHF.

This clone was picked up a small number of times. This chain joins TRBV5-1 and TRBJ2-7; 7 bases map to TRBD2. CDR3 length equals 15 residues. Germline V CDR1 and CDR2: SGHRS, YFSETQ. J was trimmed by 4 bases and V by 0 bases; bases with no gene match: 7. In nucleotides, the CDR3 is TGCGCCAGCAGCTTGGGTCCTAGCGGACCTTACGAGCAGTACGTC. It translates to CASSLGPSGPYEQYV.

V is TRBV12-1 and J is TRBJ2-7; the D segment call TRBD2 is taken from the table without a DNA check. TRBV12-1 is listed as a pseudogene. The length of the CDR3 is 16 residues. CDR3 region: CASSPSLIGETYEQYV. DNA of the CDR3: TGTGCCAGCAGCCCCTCCCTTATCGGGGAAACCTACGAGCAGTACGTC.

This chain connects TRBV6-2 or TRBV6-3 to TRBJ2-7, with TRBD1 identical over 7 bases. The CDR3 consists of 18 residues. Germline-derived CDR1 and CDR2 are MNHEY and SVGEGT. The V and J ends lost 5 bases and 0 bases, in that order; junction bases with no gene match: 16. CDR3 in DNA: TGTGCCAGCAGTCGGAATGCAGGGGGTAAGGCGCTCTCCTACGAGCAGTACGTC. It yields the protein CASSRNAGGKALSYEQYV.

The rearrangement joins TRBV7-9 to TRBJ2-7, with 8 positions matching TRBD2. The CDR3 loop spans 14 amino acids. V trimming: 2 bases; J trimming: 2 bases; junction bases outside the gene matches: 2. The germline CDR1 and CDR2 sequences are SEHNR and FQNEAQ (reference sequence). The CDR3 loop is CASSLRTSTYEQYF. The CDR3, as DNA: TGTGCCAGCAGCTTAAGGACTAGCACCTACGAGCAGTACTTC.

This clone showed up just once. The DNA of the CDR3 is TGTGCCAGCTCACCGAAGAGCAGCGTGGGTGAAGCTTTCTTT. It encodes CASSPKSSVGEAFF. The J gene is TRBJ1-1, the V gene TRBV18; no clear D. V shed 3 bases and J shed 7 bases, with 15 bases lying between them. Looked up from germline, CDR1 is KGHSH and CDR2 is LQKENI. This CDR3 region has 14 residues.

The J gene is TRBJ1-6, the V gene TRBV14; D remains unclear. In germline, CDR1 is SGHDN, CDR2 FVKESK. This CDR3 spans 14 amino acids. With 4 bases removed from V and 4 bases from J, the gap between germline ends came to 8 bases. In nucleotides, the CDR3 is TGTGCCAGCAGCCCGGGAGGGTATAATTCACCCCTCCACTTT. It yields the protein CASSPGGYNSPLHF. The full variable domain, its missing parts supplied by reference TRBV14 and TRBJ1-6, is EAGVTQFPSHSVIEKGQTVTLRCDPISGHDNLYWYRRVMGKEIKFLLHFVKESKQDESGMPNNRFLAERTGGTYSTLKVQPAELEDSGVYFCASSPGGYNSPLHFGNGTRLTVT.

On this clone itself: Sequence at one end of the junction differs from germline and may be a read error. V usage is TRBV2 and J usage is TRBJ2-2, with 14 bases aligning to TRBD2. This CDR3 has 16 residues. The germline gives CDR1 SNHLY, CDR2 FYNNEI. The CDR3 protein is CASREGTSGSSGELFF. The CDR3, as DNA: TGTGCCAGCAGGGAAGGGACTAGCGGGAGTTCCGGGGAGCTGTTTTTT.

The V call is TRBV5-4, the J call TRBJ2-3; 8 bases are a match to TRBD2. With V trimmed by 6 bases and J by 2 bases, 8 bases remained unmatched. The germline V gene encodes CDR1 SGHNT and CDR2 YYREEE (reference sequence). The length of the CDR3 is 15 residues. The CDR3 reads CASMHSGTLTDTQYF. The CDR3 nucleotides read TGTGCCAGCATGCATAGCGGGACCCTCACAGATACGCAGTATTTT.

V and J are TRBV6-6 and TRBJ1-1, with a tentative D call TRBD1 (6 bases). There are 16 residues in the CDR3. Germline CDR1 reads MNHNY; CDR2 reads SVGAGI (reference sequence). Trimming removed 5 bases from V and 3 bases from J, with 19 bases in between. The chain's CDR3 is CASSHFLGHQYTEAFF. The CDR3 DNA sequence: TGTGCCAGCAGTCACTTCCTGGGACACCAATACACTGAAGCTTTCTTT.

The gene calls are TRBV25-1 and TRBJ1-2, with 8 positions matching TRBD1. Germline assignment: CDR1 MGHDK and CDR2 SYGVNS. This CDR3 contains 15 residues. J lost 4 bases, V lost 11 bases, and 15 bases had no gene match. CDR3 nucleotides: TGTGCCGCACAGGGGGGTTTTTTGAGGCTCTATGGCTACACCTTC. As protein: CAAQGGFLRLYGYTF.

The gene calls are TRBV18 and TRBJ2-5; D is unresolved. The CDR3 covers 14 residues. Germline V CDR1 and CDR2: KGHSH, LQKENI. Trimming stripped 1 base from V and 0 bases from J, with 6 bases between. The CDR3 region is CASSPRRNQETQYF. The CDR3 nucleotides are TGTGCCAGCTCACCACGGCGGAACCAAGAGACCCAGTACTTC.

This clone was counted between two and nine times. The V call is TRBV6-4, the J call TRBJ2-3; TRBD2 matches 16 bases. CDR1 and CDR2 from the germline V gene are MRHNA and SNTAGT. The trim removed 4 bases at V and 1 base at J, leaving 8 bases unmatched. The CDR3 spans 19 residues. This CDR3 is CASSAPGTSGRGGTDTQYF. The CDR3 region has the DNA TGTGCCAGCAGTGCCCCCGGGACTAGCGGGAGGGGGGGCACAGATACGCAGTATTTT.

The V call is TRBV6-6, the J call TRBJ1-2, with 9 bases aligning to TRBD1. Germline V gene sequence: CDR1 MNHNY, CDR2 SVGAGI (reference sequence). V gave up 4 bases and J gave up 4 bases; unmatched junction bases: 7. The CDR3 has 15 amino acids. The CDR3 protein is CASSLGTGSSYGYTF. The CDR3 nucleotides read TGTGCCAGCAGTTTAGGGACAGGGAGTAGCTATGGCTACACCTTC.

The chain is built from TRBV28 and TRBJ1-5, with D possibly being TRBD1 (5 bases). Trimming stripped 3 bases from V and 6 bases from J, with 12 bases between. The CDR3 runs to 14 residues. In germline, CDR1 is MDHEN, CDR2 SYDVKM. This CDR3 is CASSLGPVGQPQHF. The DNA of the CDR3 is TGTGCCAGCAGTTTGGGGCCTGTGGGTCAGCCCCAGCATTTT.

The chain uses TRBV9 and TRBJ2-1, with D maybe TRBD2 (5 bases). Germline V CDR1 and CDR2: SGDLS, YYNGEE. CDR3 length: 16 residues. V shed 0 bases and J shed 0 bases, with 10 bases lying between them. This chain's CDR3 is CASSVAPGSSYNEQFF. CDR3 nucleotides: TGTGCCAGCAGCGTAGCTCCTGGGAGCTCCTACAATGAGCAGTTCTTC.

The CDR3 nucleotides are TGTGCCACCAGTGATCCTAGACTAGCGGCAAACAATGAGCAGTTCTTC. It yields the protein CATSDPRLAANNEQFF. The genes are TRBV24-1 and TRBJ2-1, with TRBD2 identical over 9 bases. The V gene end was trimmed by 3 bases and the J gene end by 5 bases; junction bases not matched to a gene: 7. Germline V CDR1 and CDR2: KGHDR, SFDVKD. This CDR3 is 16 amino acids long.

The genes are TRBV9 and TRBJ1-2; D unclear. Germline values: CDR1 SGDLS, CDR2 YYNGEE. V dropped 0 bases and J dropped 2 bases, with 5 bases sitting between them. The CDR3 runs 13 residues. The CDR3 sequence is CASSVARNYGYTF. CDR3 DNA sequence: TGTGCCAGCAGCGTAGCCAGGAACTATGGCTACACCTTC. The full variable domain, with the rest looked up from reference TRBV9 and TRBJ1-2, is DSGVTQTPKHLITATGQRVTLRCSPRSGDLSVYWYQQSLDQGLQFLIQYYNGEERAKGNILERFSAQQFPDLHSELNLSSLELGDSALYFCASSVARNYGYTFGSGTRLTVV.

The chain combines TRBV2 with TRBJ2-5, with D maybe TRBD2 (6 bases). The CDR3 is made up of 14 amino acids. Trimming took off 8 bases at V and 5 bases at J, with 18 bases between the two ends. Per the germline V gene, CDR1 is SNHLY and CDR2 is FYNNEI. The chain's CDR3 is CASLPRTGGETQYF. The CDR3 nucleotides are TGTGCCAGCCTCCCGCGGACTGGGGGGGAGACCCAGTACTTC.

The chain is built from TRBV25-1 and TRBJ2-2; 7 bases agree with TRBD1. The germline V gene has CDR1 MGHDK and CDR2 SYGVNS. V shed 6 bases and J 5 bases; nucleotides not matched to a gene: 15. The CDR3 loop spans 17 amino acids. The CDR3 protein is CASSRRQGIIGTGELFF. CDR3 in DNA: TGTGCCAGCAGCCGCAGACAGGGTATTATAGGGACCGGGGAGCTGTTTTTT.

The V call is TRBV6-5, the J call TRBJ2-2, with 10 bases matching TRBD2. CDR3 length: 14 amino acids. The V gene's germline CDR1 is MNHEY and CDR2 SVGAGI. The trim removed 10 bases at V and 4 bases at J, leaving 6 bases unmatched. The CDR3, as DNA: TGTGCCACCGAGCGGGAGGGCAGCACCGGGGAGCTGTTTTTT. Translation: CATEREGSTGELFF.

V usage is TRBV2 and J usage is TRBJ1-1; no firm D call. Per germline, CDR1 SNHLY and CDR2 FYNNEI. V lost 3 bases and J lost 9, with 14 bases in between. This CDR3 is 13 amino acids long. This CDR3 reads CASSEESQRKAFF. CDR3 sequence (DNA): TGTGCCAGCAGTGAGGAGAGTCAACGAAAAGCTTTCTTT.

On this clone itself: At one of its ends the junction is not consistent with the germline gene, which may arise from a read error. CDR3 protein: CASNIEGTNYGYTF. CDR3 in DNA: TGTGCCAGTAATATAGAGGGGACAAACTATGGCTACACCTTC. The chain uses TRBV19 and TRBJ1-2, with a tentative D call TRBD1 (6 bases). CDR1 LNHDA and CDR2 SQIVND come from the germline V gene (reference sequence). CDR3 size: 14 residues. The complete variable domain, with remaining parts taken from reference TRBV19 and TRBJ1-2, reads DGGITQSPKYLFRKEGQNVTLSCEQNLNHDAMYWYRQDPGQGLRLIYYSQIVNDFQKGDIAEGYSVSREKKESFPLTVTSAQKNPTAFYLCASNIEGTNYGYTFGSGTRLTVV.